A single sample is the source of the 21 T cell receptor beta chains below, sequenced in a study of prognosis after radiotherapy for stage I lung cancer. Amplification of the TCR beta CDR3 (from genomic DNA) was done by two-round multiplex PCR. Round one of PCR was performed, and it used primers specific to each TRBV and TRBJ gene. TCRdb redid the calling of the multiplex PCR reads with MiXCR, one entry per CDR3 protein. Of 13,000 to 15,000 distinct CDR3 sequences detected, around 54% appear once; the ten largest clones hold approximately 24%. Sequenced material: PBMCs, taken before or after stereotactic body radiation therapy (not recorded which). The receptors originated from a donor of 50 years or more with non-small cell lung cancer.

Concerning this clonotype: This likely came from a read error, as a far larger clone is one base away. J is TRBJ2-1 and V is TRBV6-2 or TRBV6-3; a weak D match, TRBD2 (5 bases). Germline V gene lookup returns CDR1 MNHEY and CDR2 SVGEGT. The CDR3 loop spans 13 amino acids. The CDR3 DNA reads TGTGTCAGCAGTGACTACCCCTACAATGAGCAGTTCTTC. Translating gives CVSSDYPYNEQFF.

Remarks on this clonotype: A far larger clone lies a single base away; this is likely a read error. The rearrangement uses TRBV28 and TRBJ2-1; the match to TRBD1 covers 8 bases. V dropped 5 bases and J dropped 7; count of bases not matched to a gene: 10. This CDR3 has 15 residues. Germline V gene lookup returns CDR1 MDHEN and CDR2 SYDVKM. The CDR3, as DNA: TGTGCCAGCAGTACCGGCAGGGGGCACAAAAATGAGCAGTTCTTC. Protein product: CASSTGRGHKNEQFF.

The chain uses TRBV11-3 and TRBJ2-7; TRBD2 is a possible D gene (6 bases). V shed 3 bases and J shed 8 bases, with 14 bases lying between them. CDR1 and CDR2 (germline): SGHNT, YENEEA. The CDR3 is 13 residues long. CDR3 bases: TGTGCCAGCAGCTTTGGGGACGGCGGGAAGCAGTACTTC. Translated, it gives CASSFGDGGKQYF.

The rearrangement links TRBV11-2 to TRBJ2-2, with 7 bases aligning to TRBD2. The CDR3 spans 15 residues. CDR1 and CDR2 from the germline V gene are SGHAT and FQNNGV. V gave up 11 bases and J gave up 5 bases; unmatched junction bases: 14. The CDR3 spells CAQLQYLGGTGELFF. In DNA form, the CDR3 reads TGTGCCCAGCTTCAGTACCTGGGAGGGACCGGGGAGCTGTTTTTT.

This clonotype is labeled as medium-sized (0.01 to 0.1%). The chain links TRBV5-1 to TRBJ1-1; D gene ambiguous. Germline CDR1 reads SGHRS; CDR2 reads YFSETQ. This CDR3 has 16 residues. V gave up 2 bases and J gave up 2 bases, with 16 bases separating them. In DNA, the CDR3 is TGCGCCAGCAGCTTACGATCTTCGGGTCCAAACACTGAAGCTTTCTTT. Translation gives CASSLRSSGPNTEAFF.

This clonotype was recorded at least ten times. V usage is TRBV7-9 and J usage is TRBJ2-5; 8 nucleotides match TRBD1. This CDR3 spans 17 amino acids. J was trimmed by 5 bases and V by 5 bases; bases with no gene match: 16. Germline CDR1 is SEHNR and CDR2 is FQNEAQ (reference sequence). The CDR3 loop reads CASSPGFGQGAVETQYF. The CDR3 DNA follows: TGTGCCAGCAGCCCCGGATTCGGACAGGGCGCGGTGGAGACCCAGTACTTC.

J is TRBJ2-1 and V is TRBV12-3 or TRBV12-4, with D possibly being TRBD1 (5 bases). This CDR3 spans 13 amino acids. The V gene lost 1 base and the J gene lost 10 bases, with 11 bases spanning the gap. DNA for the CDR3: TGTGCCAGCAGTTTAGGGGGCCTGGTGGAGCAGTTCTTC. Amino acids: CASSLGGLVEQFF.

About this clonotype: Sequence at one end of the junction differs from germline and may be a read error. The gene calls are TRBV5-5 and TRBJ2-1; TRBD2 matches 11 bases. Germline CDR1 is SGHKS and CDR2 is YYEKEE (reference sequence). The CDR3 totals 18 residues. Here the CDR3 reads CVSSSTTSGTNTYNEQFF. For the CDR3, the DNA is TGTGTCAGCAGCTCAACGACTAGCGGGACTAATACCTACAATGAGCAGTTCTTC.

The chain couples TRBV20-1 to TRBJ2-1; no clear D. CDR1 is DFQATT and CDR2 is SNEGSKA in the germline V gene (reference sequence). The length of the CDR3 is 13 residues. Trimming shortened V by 3 bases and J by 13 bases, and 19 bases separated the two germline ends. The CDR3 region is CSARLPTYNGQFF. DNA of the CDR3: TGCAGTGCTAGGTTACCGACTTACAATGGTCAGTTCTTC.

A note on this clonotype: This likely reflects a read error, since a far larger clone is one base away. The chain joins TRBV6-5 to TRBJ2-2; D gene uncertain. Trimming took off 5 bases at V and 6 bases at J, with 16 bases between the two ends. CDR3 length: 15 residues. Germline CDR1 reads MNHEY; CDR2 reads SVGAGI. CDR3 in DNA: TGTGCCAGCAGTGCGATCAGGAGTCGGGCCGGGGAGCTGTTTTTT. Its translation: CASSAIRSRAGELFF.

This clonotype has only a few counts. Its ends do not fully match the called genes, so a read error is possible. The J gene is TRBJ2-3, the V gene TRBV27; 13 bases are a match to TRBD2. This CDR3 is 18 amino acids long. From germline, CDR1 is MNHEY and CDR2 SMNVEV (reference sequence). The CDR3 nucleotides read TGTGCCAGCAGTTTAGCTGGACTAGCGGGAGCCGAAACAGGTACGCAGTATTTT. Its translation: CASSLAGLAGAETGTQYF.

The gene calls are TRBV20-1 and TRBJ1-2, with D tentatively TRBD1 (5 bases). V lost 0 bases and J 5 bases, leaving 16 bases between the germline ends. This CDR3 comprises 15 residues. Per the germline V gene, CDR1 is DFQATT and CDR2 is SNEGSKA (reference sequence). The CDR3 DNA follows: TGCAGTGCTAGAGATGGGGCAGGAGGGGAGTATGGCTACACCTTC. Translating it yields CSARDGAGGEYGYTF.

This clonotype is medium-sized in the sample. V and J are TRBV28 and TRBJ2-7, with D possibly matching TRBD1 (6 bases). The germline V gene encodes CDR1 MDHEN and CDR2 SYDVKM. This CDR3 is 12 amino acids long. V was cut by 4 bases and J by 3 bases, with 7 bases left in between. The CDR3 region has the DNA TGTGCCAGCAGTTACAGGGACTACGAGCAGTACTTC. Its translation: CASSYRDYEQYF.

Remarks on this clonotype: At one end, the junction sequence differs from germline, possibly due to a read error. This chain links TRBV6-9 with TRBJ2-3; the match to TRBD1 covers 8 bases. Germline V gives CDR1 MNHGY, CDR2 SVAAGI. The CDR3 totals 15 residues. The chain's CDR3 is CASSYSGGGTDTQYF. The DNA of the CDR3 is TGTGCCAGCAGTTACTCAGGGGGCGGCACGGATACGCAGTATTTT.

In regard to this clonotype: Given a far larger clone just one base away, this is likely a sequencing read error. It is likely a read error, because the conserved phenylalanine at the end of the CDR3 is missing. V and J are TRBV6-1 and TRBJ2-1, with 8 positions matching TRBD2. The junction had 15 bases not matched to a gene; V was cut back by 5 bases and J by 3 bases. The CDR3 length is 18 residues. Germline CDR1 and CDR2: MNHNS and SASEGT. The CDR3 sequence: CASSLEEREKRCYNEQFL. The CDR3 bases are TGTGCCAGCAGTTTGGAAGAGCGGGAGAAGAGGTGCTACAATGAGCAGTTCTTA.

Notes on this clonotype: The conserved final phenylalanine or tryptophan is absent from the CDR3, which likely points to a read error. This sequence joins TRBV5-4 and TRBJ2-2; 13 bases match TRBD2. Germline V gives CDR1 SGHNT, CDR2 YYREEE (reference sequence). This CDR3 is 18 amino acids long. The J segment lost 4 bases and the V segment lost 0 bases, leaving 6 bases of the junction unmatched. DNA of the CDR3: TGTGCCAGCAGCTTGGGGACTAGCGGGAGTATATGCACCGGGGAGCTGTTTTCT. This sequence encodes CASSLGTSGSICTGELFS.

The chain combines TRBV7-6 with TRBJ2-7, with D uncertain. V shed 7 bases and J shed 2 bases, with 15 bases lying between them. Germline V gene sequence: CDR1 SGHVS, CDR2 FNYEAQ. CDR3 length equals 14 residues. The CDR3 loop reads CASNPRGTAYEQYF. CDR3 sequence (DNA): TGTGCCAGCAACCCCAGAGGTACAGCCTACGAGCAGTACTTC.

This chain connects TRBV11-2 to TRBJ2-1; D call uncertain. The V end was cut by 5 bases, the J end by 5 bases, with 4 bases between. Germline lookup yields CDR1 SGHAT and CDR2 FQNNGV. This CDR3 has 11 amino acids. The CDR3 protein is CASSTNNEQFF. CDR3 nucleotide sequence: TGTGCCAGCAGCACAAACAATGAGCAGTTCTTC. Full variable domain (outside the CDR3, taken from reference TRBV11-2 and TRBJ2-1): EAGVAQSPRYKIIEKRQSVAFWCNPISGHATLYWYQQILGQGPKLLIQFQNNGVVDDSQLPKDRFSAERLKGVDSTLKIQPAKLEDSAVYLCASSTNNEQFFGPGTRLTVL.

About this clonotype itself: A far larger clone is one base from this, pointing to a likely read error. This rearrangement joins TRBV20-1 to TRBJ2-7, with D tentatively TRBD2 (7 bases). This CDR3 comprises 15 residues. Germline V gene data show CDR1 as DFQATT and CDR2 as SNEGSKA (reference sequence). Trimming took off 0 bases at V and 7 bases at J, with 19 bases between the two ends. CDR3 sequence (DNA): TGCAGTGCTAGAGATACCGAGCGGGACAACAATGAGCAGTACTTC. It encodes CSARDTERDNNEQYF.

This clonotype was found once. One junction end does not reproduce the germline sequence, and a read error may be involved. Written as DNA, the CDR3 is TGTGCCAGCAGTCACTCGGGAGACGCCGGGGAGCTGTTTTTT. It translates to CASSHSGDAGELFF. The J gene is TRBJ2-2, the V gene TRBV6-2 or TRBV6-3; possible D gene TRBD2, 6 bases. CDR1 and CDR2 (germline): MNHEY, SVGEGT. The CDR3 contains 14 residues.

Many counts were recorded for this clonotype. The chain combines TRBV4-2 with TRBJ2-1, with 11 bases identical to TRBD2. The CDR3 totals 17 residues. V lost 0 bases to trimming and J lost 3 bases; unmatched junction nucleotides: 4. CDR1 is LGHNA and CDR2 is YNFKEQ in the germline V gene. The CDR3 DNA is TGTGCCAGCAGCCAAGATACGGGACTAGCGGACTACAATGAGCAGTTCTTC. Protein sequence: CASSQDTGLADYNEQFF.